These 27 T cell receptor beta chains were all obtained from the same sample, sequenced in a study of radiotherapy plus CTLA-4 blockade in lung cancer. Clones were read by immunoSEQ multiplex PCR, and TCRdb kept only the in-frame ones, dropping some. The data contain about 76,000 clones, 78% of them singletons. Here the sequenced sample was peripheral blood, taken from a patient treated with radiotherapy plus ipilimumab. The receptors shown here come from a human donor with non-small cell lung cancer whose response to radiotherapy plus ipilimumab could not be evaluated. Some clones in this sample may be carry-over from other donors' samples.

The chain combines TRBV29-1 with TRBJ1-4; D gene unclear. V dropped 4 bases and J dropped 8 bases, with 17 bases sitting between them. Looked up from germline, CDR1 is SQVTM and CDR2 is ANQGSEA. This CDR3 has 14 residues. The CDR3 spells CSVAEGMVYEKLFF. CDR3 DNA sequence: TGCAGCGTTGCTGAGGGTATGGTATACGAAAAACTGTTTTTT.

The gene calls are TRBV4-2 and TRBJ1-3; D is undetermined. Trimming took off 5 bases at V and 3 bases at J, with 8 bases between the two ends. This CDR3 is 13 amino acids long. Germline CDR1 reads LGHNA; CDR2 reads YNFKEQ. The CDR3 nucleotides are TGTGCCAGCAGCGAAACGAGTGGAAACACCATATATTTT. It yields the protein CASSETSGNTIYF.

This clone was observed a few times. The CDR3 DNA is TGTGCCAGCAGCTATTACAGGGGCGAGCAGTACTTC. Its protein is CASSYYRGEQYF. The rearrangement joins TRBV27 to TRBJ2-7; TRBD1 aligns across 7 bases. Trimming cost V 6 bases and J 6 bases; bases outside gene matches: 5. The CDR3 is 12 residues long. Germline V gives CDR1 MNHEY, CDR2 SMNVEV (reference sequence).

The chain joins TRBV5-4 to TRBJ1-3; D ambiguous. V gave up 4 bases and J gave up 0 bases, with 14 bases separating them. The CDR3 totals 16 residues. In germline, CDR1 is SGHNT, CDR2 YYREEE (reference sequence). The CDR3 DNA follows: TGTGCCAGCAGCACCCCGAACCGGGGCTCTGGAAACACCATATATTTT. This codes for CASSTPNRGSGNTIYF.

The chain combines TRBV10-3 with TRBJ2-3; TRBD1 matches 7 bases. V lost 5 bases, J lost 0 bases, and 5 bases stayed unmatched. Germline V gene data show CDR1 as ENHRY and CDR2 as SYGVKD. The CDR3 is 15 amino acids. The CDR3 spells CAISTTGASTDTQYF. The DNA of the CDR3 is TGTGCCATCAGTACCACAGGGGCCAGCACAGATACGCAGTATTTT.

This sequence joins TRBV9 and TRBJ1-1, with D perhaps TRBD1 (5 bases). This CDR3 comprises 14 residues. Germline loops: CDR1 SGDLS, CDR2 YYNGEE. The V gene lost 0 bases and the J gene lost 1 base, with 7 bases spanning the gap. CDR3 nucleotide sequence: TGTGCCAGCAGCGTAGTGGGGGGGAACACTGAAGCTTTCTTT. It translates to CASSVVGGNTEAFF.

The chain uses TRBV18 and TRBJ2-5, with TRBD1 matching 9 bases. Germline CDR1 KGHSH, CDR2 LQKENI. Trimming cost V 6 bases and J 4 bases; bases outside gene matches: 6. This CDR3 has 14 residues. In nucleotides, the CDR3 is TGTGCCAGCTCCCCAAACAGGGGGCGAGAGACCCAGTACTTC. Its protein product is CASSPNRGRETQYF.

The CDR3 coding sequence is TGTGCCAGCCCCAAAGGTGGGCAGACGAACACTGAAGCTTTCTTT. Its translation is CASPKGGQTNTEAFF. The rearrangement uses TRBV6-5 and TRBJ1-1; no clear D gene. Germline CDR1 and CDR2: MNHEY and SVGAGI. The germline V and J ends were trimmed by 8 bases and 1 base, with 17 bases remaining between them. The CDR3 spans 15 residues.

The J gene is TRBJ1-6, the V gene TRBV5-5, with TRBD1 identical over 8 bases. The CDR3 has 16 residues. CDR1 and CDR2 from the germline V gene are SGHKS and YYEKEE (reference sequence). V gave up 3 bases and J gave up 5 bases; unmatched junction bases: 7. The CDR3 protein is CASSWSRTGNNSPLHF. In nucleotides, the CDR3 is TGTGCCAGCAGCTGGTCCCGGACAGGGAATAATTCACCCCTCCACTTT.

The CDR3 DNA reads TGTGCCAGCAGAGAAGCCGGAGGGACAGAGTATGGCTACACCTTC. Its protein is CASREAGGTEYGYTF. The chain recombines TRBV5-6 with TRBJ1-2, with 7 bases identical to TRBD1. V gave up 5 bases and J gave up 5 bases; unmatched junction bases: 12. The CDR3 extends over 15 amino acids. Germline V gives CDR1 SGHDT, CDR2 YYEEEE. Together with reference TRBV5-6 and TRBJ1-2, the CDR3 gives the full variable domain: DAGVTQSPTHLIKTRGQQVTLRCSPKSGHDTVSWYQQALGQGPQFIFQYYEEEERQRGNFPDRFSGHQFPNYSSELNVNALLLGDSALYLCASREAGGTEYGYTFGSGTRLTVV.

The chain couples TRBV5-4 to TRBJ1-4; 8 bases match TRBD1. Germline lookup yields CDR1 SGHNT and CDR2 YYREEE (reference sequence). Trimming at V came to 10 bases and at J to 2 bases, leaving 7 bases not matched to a gene. This CDR3 has 14 residues. The CDR3 DNA is TGTGCCGGGGGACAGGCGGCTACTAATGAAAAACTGTTTTTT. Translating it yields CAGGQAATNEKLFF.

This chain uses TRBV7-2 with TRBJ2-5; a weak D match, TRBD2 (6 bases). Germline V gene data show CDR1 as SGHTA and CDR2 as FQGNSA. Trimming left V 3 bases short and J 2 bases short, with 13 bases between. This CDR3 has 15 amino acids. CDR3 coding DNA: TGTGCCAGCAGCTTGGGCGGGGTGATACAAGAGACCCAGTACTTC. Translated, it gives CASSLGGVIQETQYF.

J is TRBJ2-2 and V is TRBV29-1; D might be TRBD1 (6 bases). Germline loops: CDR1 SQVTM, CDR2 ANQGSEA. V was cut by 7 bases and J by 4 bases, with 16 bases left in between. CDR3 length equals 14 residues. The CDR3 spells CSGALGGVTGELFF. CDR3 bases: TGCAGCGGAGCCTTAGGGGGAGTCACCGGGGAGCTGTTTTTT.

This clone appeared a few times. The CDR3 sequence: CASSEDRELNTEAFF. The CDR3 DNA is TGTGCCAGTAGTGAGGACAGGGAACTGAACACTGAAGCTTTCTTT. V is TRBV19 and J is TRBJ1-1, with 8 bases lining up with TRBD1. V shed 5 bases, J shed 0 bases, and the junction held 5 bases outside the gene matches. The germline V gene encodes CDR1 LNHDA and CDR2 SQIVND (reference sequence). The CDR3 sequence is 15 residues long.

This clone was seen a single time. V is TRBV29-1 and J is TRBJ2-1; D remains unclear. The V gene lost 4 bases and the J gene lost 1 base, with 11 bases spanning the gap. The CDR3 runs 14 residues. Germline V gene data show CDR1 as SQVTM and CDR2 as ANQGSEA. The CDR3 sequence is CSVASLLSYNEQFF. DNA of the CDR3: TGCAGCGTTGCAAGTCTCCTATCCTACAATGAGCAGTTCTTC.

CDR3 DNA: TGTGCCAGCAGCTTAGGATCGAGCGGGGGGCAGGGAGAGACCCAGTACTTC. Translated: CASSLGSSGGQGETQYF. The chain carries TRBV11-2 and TRBJ2-5; 9 nucleotides match TRBD2. The CDR3 contains 17 residues. The germline gives CDR1 SGHAT, CDR2 FQNNGV. J was trimmed by 4 bases and V by 1 base; bases with no gene match: 10.

This clone is a singleton in its sample. This sequence joins TRBV4-1 and TRBJ1-1, with 9 positions matching TRBD1. Germline CDR1 and CDR2: MGHRA and YSYEKL. The CDR3 length is 16 residues. Germline trimming cut 3 bases from V and 5 bases from J; bases unmatched to any gene: 10. CDR3 sequence reads: CASSQFSGQGWTEAFF. The CDR3 nucleotides are TGCGCCAGCAGCCAGTTCTCAGGACAGGGGTGGACTGAAGCTTTCTTT.

The rearrangement joins TRBV5-4 to TRBJ1-4; D perhaps matches TRBD1 (6 bases). Trimming shortened V by 4 bases and J by 5 bases, and 18 bases separated the two germline ends. Looked up from germline, CDR1 is SGHNT and CDR2 is YYREEE (reference sequence). This CDR3 contains 16 residues. CDR3 residues: CASSQKQQGPNEKLFF. Written as DNA, the CDR3 is TGTGCCAGCAGCCAGAAGCAACAGGGACCCAATGAAAAACTGTTTTTT. The full variable domain, its missing parts supplied by reference TRBV5-4 and TRBJ1-4, is ETGVTQSPTHLIKTRGQQVTLRCSSQSGHNTVSWYQQALGQGPQFIFQYYREEENGRGNFPPRFSGLQFPNYSSELNVNALELDDSALYLCASSQKQQGPNEKLFFGSGTQLSVL.

In its sample, this clone was seen a few times. The chain uses TRBV30 and TRBJ1-6, with D maybe TRBD1 (6 bases). Trimming shortened V by 0 bases and J by 0 bases, and 12 bases separated the two germline ends. There are 17 residues in the CDR3. Germline CDR1 and CDR2: GTSNPN and SVGIG (reference sequence). Here the CDR3 reads CAWSVQQDSSYNSPLHF. CDR3 in DNA: TGTGCCTGGAGTGTACAACAGGACAGCTCCTATAATTCACCCCTCCACTTT.

The CDR3 loop is CASSQGQNTGELFF. CDR3 coding DNA: TGTGCCAGCAGCCAGGGACAGAACACCGGGGAGCTGTTTTTT. The chain joins TRBV28 to TRBJ2-2; TRBD1 is a possible D gene (6 bases). The CDR3 extends over 14 amino acids. Trimming shortened V by 6 bases and J by 1 base, and 9 bases separated the two germline ends. Germline-derived CDR1 and CDR2 are MDHEN and SYDVKM.

This clone appeared once. CDR3 in amino acids: CASSPGGLNTEAFF. The DNA of the CDR3 is TGTGCCAGCAGCCCAGGGGGTTTGAACACTGAAGCTTTCTTT. This chain uses TRBV7-9 with TRBJ1-1, with 7 bases fitting TRBD1. J was trimmed by 0 bases and V by 5 bases; bases with no gene match: 3. In germline, CDR1 is SEHNR, CDR2 FQNEAQ (reference sequence). This CDR3 is 14 amino acids long. Filled out from reference TRBV7-9 and TRBJ1-1, the complete variable domain reads DTGVSQNPRHKITKRGQNVTFRCDPISEHNRLYWYRQTLGQGPEFLTYFQNEAQLEKSRLLSDRFSAERPKGSFSTLEIQRTEQGDSAMYLCASSPGGLNTEAFFGQGTRLTVV.

This clone was seen a handful of times. This chain connects TRBV29-1 to TRBJ1-2; a possible D gene is TRBD1 (6 bases). V was cut by 7 bases and J by 0 bases, with 12 bases left in between. Looked up from germline, CDR1 is SQVTM and CDR2 is ANQGSEA. This CDR3 has 13 amino acids. The chain's CDR3 is CSAGGGTNYGYTF. In DNA, the CDR3 is TGCAGCGCCGGTGGGGGCACTAACTATGGCTACACCTTC.

The V and J genes are TRBV29-1 and TRBJ1-1, with TRBD1 as a possible D gene (6 bases). CDR3 size: 12 residues. The germline V gene encodes CDR1 SQVTM and CDR2 ANQGSEA. The germline V and J ends were trimmed by 3 bases and 6 bases, with 11 bases remaining between them. DNA for the CDR3: TGCAGCGTTGAGGAACAGGGTGCTGAAGCTTTCTTT. Amino acids: CSVEEQGAEAFF.

This clone came up a few times. V usage is TRBV27 and J usage is TRBJ2-1; 8 nucleotides align to TRBD2. The CDR3 runs to 16 residues. The junction had 4 bases not matched to a gene; V was cut back by 3 bases and J by 0 bases. From germline, CDR1 is MNHEY and CDR2 SMNVEV (reference sequence). This CDR3 is CASSFAGGGSYNEQFF. CDR3 sequence (DNA): TGTGCCAGCAGTTTTGCCGGGGGGGGCTCCTACAATGAGCAGTTCTTC.

The V gene is TRBV6-5, the J gene TRBJ1-2; D is possibly TRBD1 (5 bases). Germline-derived CDR1 and CDR2 are MNHEY and SVGAGI. Trimming removed 6 bases from V and 10 bases from J, with 18 bases in between. The CDR3 extends over 13 amino acids. This CDR3 reads CASRMEGLSDYTF. The CDR3 nucleotides are TGTGCCAGCAGGATGGAGGGGCTGTCTGACTACACCTTC.

The chain recombines TRBV15 with TRBJ2-7, with D tentatively TRBD2 (6 bases). The CDR3 runs to 14 residues. The V end lost 0 bases, the J end lost 4 bases, and 10 bases lay between the germline ends. Per germline, CDR1 LNHNV and CDR2 YYDKDF (reference sequence). In DNA, the CDR3 is TGTGCCACCAGCAGAGATGTTGGGGGGTACGAGCAGTACTTC. This sequence encodes CATSRDVGGYEQYF. The full variable domain, its missing parts supplied by reference TRBV15 and TRBJ2-7, is DAMVIQNPRYQVTQFGKPVTLSCSQTLNHNVMYWYQQKSSQAPKLLFHYYDKDFNNEADTPDNFQSRRPNTSFCFLDIRSPGLGDTAMYLCATSRDVGGYEQYFGPGTRLTVT.

The CDR3 DNA reads TGCGCCAGCAGCTTGGGGGTAGGGGGGGCAGACCTTCAGCCCCAGCATTTT. Encoded protein: CASSLGVGGADLQPQHF. The V call is TRBV5-1, the J call TRBJ1-5; D is perhaps TRBD1 (6 bases). The V end lost 0 bases, the J end lost 6 bases, and 19 bases lay between the germline ends. This CDR3 is built from 17 residues. Germline-derived CDR1 and CDR2 are SGHRS and YFSETQ.